Sequencing of this T cell receptor beta chain was carried out in a study of T-cell memory formation after mild COVID-19 (TCRdb year 2021). Notes on the research overall: TCR sequence clusters from the two donors were largely donor specific. The cohort comprised two young, previously healthy adult volunteers, one female and one male. In a couple of donors, T-cell clones that expanded and contracted after mild COVID-19 were followed by sequencing TCRalpha and TCRbeta repertoires longitudinally.

For sequencing, an Illumina NovaSeq 6000 was employed. cDNA libraries for TCRalpha and TCRbeta were prepared by 5'RACE using constant-segment primers, with sample barcodes and unique molecular identifiers added. Trizol reagent was used to extract RNA from every sample. Libraries were amplified in two PCR steps, with a second sample barcode and Illumina TruSeq adapters added in the second step. Libraries were sequenced on an Illumina NovaSeq with 2 x 150 bp paired-end reads. In the original analysis: The reads were demultiplexed and collapsed into UMI-guided consensus sequences using migec v1.2.7. With mixcr v2.1.11, UMI consensuses were aligned to TRA and TRB V and J templates and assembled into clonotypes. Expanded or contracted clonotypes were those called significant by both edgeR and NoisET, with noise models trained on biological replicates. For edgeR calls, a false discovery rate-adjusted p below 0.01 and a log2 fold-change threshold of 1 were applied. As an exploratory analysis of dynamics, max-normalized trajectories of the 1000 most abundant clonotypes were examined by PCA with hierarchical clustering. Each responding clone was given a CD4 or CD8 phenotype based on the CD4+ and CD8+ repertoires, which had been sequenced separately. TCRdb itself trimmed the public reads at Q25 with fastp, ran MiXCR and retained productive beta chains. Each CDR3 protein gets just one entry, which takes the most common genes and DNA from the rows behind it. In this record, the V and J calls reflect TCRdb's handling and not the investigators' own analysis. For this sample the table gives 160,000 or so distinct CDR3 sequences, of which 31% were detected only once. About 11% of the sample rests with the top ten.

Details on this clonotype: This clone's antigen is unknown. No qualities accompany the bases; no much larger clone lies one base away.

V loses 5 bases at its end and J loses 5 bases; junction bases beyond the gene matches: 7. Reading the germline V gene gives CDR1 MNHEY and CDR2 SVGEGT. From the cysteine up to the phenylalanine, the CDR3 has a length of 16 residues. Only CDR3 DNA is held: 48 bases, read in frame from base 1. The research as a whole found: Contracting CD4+ clones appeared mostly in the CM and EM memory subsets, whereas CD8+ clones were enriched in EMRA. The study covered only a couple of mild cases, and larger cohorts including severe cases with pre-infection samples were considered necessary. SARS-CoV-2 specificity of the second-wave clones peaking on day 37 was not confirmed. Clones contracting from day 15 to 85 had balanced CD4/CD8 phenotypes, while a second wave expanding from day 15 to 37 was biased towards CD4+. Some responding clones were found in pre-infection memory, which suggests that pre-existing cross-reactive memory T cells took part in the SARS-CoV-2 response.

Ficoll-Paque density gradient centrifugation was used to isolate PBMCs. The sequenced sample consisted of PBMCs or a T cell subset sorted from them (not recorded which). This receptor was identified in an adult woman who had mild COVID-19 (a few samples of this study predate the infection). The sample titles of this study are shuffled in the database, so cell type and time point are left out; the donor was told from shared clones. The chain was built from TRBV6-2 or TRBV6-3 and TRBJ2-2; 11 central nucleotides agree with TRBD1. CDR3 region: CASSTSGTGGTGELFF. The DNA sequence is given as TGTGCCAGCAGTACCTCCGGGACAGGGGGTACCGGGGAGCTGTTTTTT.